This TCR beta chain was found in a study of regulatory T cells in long-lasting Graves disease. Study-level results: It was possible that the small sample size reduced accuracy. Study was limited to peripheral blood, excluding thyroid tissue.

This clonotype was seen at least ten times. Its antigen is undetermined. Building the TCR beta libraries relied on iRepertoire HTBI primers, and CDR3 regions underwent Arm-PCR. How the authors handled the data: Gene usage covered approximately 60 TRBV and 11 to 15 TRBJ segments. One entry per CDR3 protein results from TCRdb running MiXCR on the multiplex PCR reads. The V and J calls come from TCRdb's annotation, not from the publication. The table lists roughly 400,000 distinct CDR3 sequences, 21% of them singletons. The sample's time point: persistent/refractory GD, antithyroid drugs over 5 years with positive TRAb. From PBMCs, RNA was extracted and then used to make the TCR library. Graves' disease diagnosis used American Thyroid Association guidelines. Sequenced material: peripheral blood mononuclear cells (PBMCs), taken when the disease was refractory, from a patient treated with antithyroid drugs. The source is a female donor with Graves disease.

The DNA for the CDR3 is TGTGCCAGCAGTGAGGGGCAGGGCCTTGGGAACACTGAAGCTTTCTTT. Its translation: CASSEGQGLGNTEAFF. J is TRBJ1-1 and V is TRBV6-1; tentatively, D is TRBD1 (5 bases). V was shortened by 3 bases and J by 1 base, with 15 bases between the two germline ends. The CDR3 runs to 16 residues. Germline CDR1 reads MNHNS; CDR2 reads SASEGT.